The 21 T cell receptor beta chains reported below all come from one sample, sequenced in a study of CD8+CD57+ T cells in acquired aplastic anemia. Patients picked for sequencing had shown CD8+CD57+ cell expansion detected by flow cytometry. Using genomic DNA as the template, TCR beta VDJ and CDR3 profiling was carried out. In TCRdb, the reads were re-called with MiXCR into one record per CDR3 protein. This sample has approximately 200,000 distinct CDR3 sequences; about half occur once, and the top ten carry 20%. Specimen: sorted CD4+, CD8+, or CD8+CD57+ T cells (not recorded which) from PBMCs. The receptor source for this set is a human donor with aplastic anemia.

This clonotype was counted ten times or more. Compared with germline, one end of the junction differs, possibly owing to a read error. The V gene is TRBV5-1, the J gene TRBJ2-1, with a weak D call TRBD2 (6 bases). The CDR3 has 12 amino acids. The germline CDR1 and CDR2 sequences are SGHRS and YFSETQ. This CDR3 is CASSLEGPGQFF. CDR3 nucleotide sequence: TGTGCCAGCAGCTTGGAGGGGCCAGGGCAGTTCTTC. Full variable domain (outside the CDR3, taken from reference TRBV5-1 and TRBJ2-1): KAGVTQTPRYLIKTRGQQVTLSCSPISGHRSVSWYQQTPGQGLQFLFEYFSETQRNKGNFPGRFSGRQFSNSRSEMNVSTLELGDSALYLCASSLEGPGQFFGPGTRLTVL.

This clonotype was found a few times. The J gene is TRBJ1-1, the V gene TRBV6-5; D is perhaps TRBD1 (6 bases). Trimming removed 7 bases from V and 5 bases from J, with 17 bases in between. The CDR3 sequence is 14 residues long. Germline CDR1 and CDR2: MNHEY and SVGAGI. The CDR3 is CASINPDRGTEAFF. CDR3 DNA sequence: TGTGCCAGCATCAACCCCGATAGGGGGACTGAAGCTTTCTTT.

This clonotype was found a few times. V and J are TRBV29-1 and TRBJ1-1; TRBD1 might be the D (6 bases). Germline lookup yields CDR1 SQVTM and CDR2 ANQGSEA. The CDR3 spans 12 residues. Trimming took off 5 bases at V and 4 bases at J, with 11 bases between the two ends. CDR3 in DNA: TGCAGCGTTCAGGGGTTGAGCACTGAAGCTTTCTTT. This sequence encodes CSVQGLSTEAFF.

This chain uses TRBV7-7 with TRBJ2-7, with TRBD1 matching over 7 bases. The CDR3 loop spans 13 amino acids. Germline CDR1 is SSHAT and CDR2 is FNYEAQ (reference sequence). V shed 5 bases and J 3 bases; nucleotides not matched to a gene: 4. CDR3 amino acids: CASSMGQYYEQYF. CDR3 bases: TGTGCCAGCAGCATGGGACAGTACTACGAGCAGTACTTC.

The table lists this clonotype with a few counts. The chain has TRBV6-5 and TRBJ1-1; D perhaps matches TRBD1 (5 bases). The CDR3 length is 16 residues. The ends were cut back, 0 bases at V and 0 bases at J, with 11 bases in the middle. Germline V gene data show CDR1 as MNHEY and CDR2 as SVGAGI. CDR3 nucleotide sequence: TGTGCCAGCAGTTACTCGAGGGACTTCATGAACACTGAAGCTTTCTTT. This encodes CASSYSRDFMNTEAFF.

This clonotype has just one count. It may be a read error: a sequence one base away is much more abundant. V and J are TRBV6-1 and TRBJ2-1; D gene ambiguous. Trimming removed 5 bases at V and 5 bases at J, with 10 bases between. CDR1 MNHNS and CDR2 SASEGT come from the germline V gene. The CDR3 is made up of 13 amino acids. CDR3 DNA sequence: TGTGCCAGCAGTTCTCCCCTCCACAATGAGCAGTTCTTC. Encoded protein: CASSSPLHNEQFF.

This rearrangement joins TRBV20-1 to TRBJ2-3; D remains unclear. Trimming pared 7 bases from V and 5 bases from J, leaving 7 bases between. CDR3 size: 10 residues. Germline assignment: CDR1 DFQATT and CDR2 SNEGSKA (reference sequence). The CDR3 nucleotides read TGCAGTGTCGGAAGAGATACGCAGTATTTT. This sequence encodes CSVGRDTQYF.

CDR3 sequence reads: CASSIRYTETYEQYF. The CDR3 nucleotides are TGTGCCAGTAGTATAAGGTACACCGAAACCTACGAGCAGTACTTC. The rearrangement joins TRBV5-8 to TRBJ2-7; D unclear. Trimming removed 8 bases from V and 2 bases from J, with 20 bases in between. The germline V gene has CDR1 SGHTS and CDR2 YDEGEE. The CDR3 is 15 amino acids.

J is TRBJ2-1 and V is TRBV7-8; 9 nucleotides align to TRBD1. With V trimmed by 7 bases and J by 0 bases, 13 bases remained unmatched. The germline V gene has CDR1 SGHVS and CDR2 FQNEAQ. The CDR3 sequence is 18 residues long. CDR3 DNA: TGTGCCAGCAAACTAGGACAGGGGCCCACGAGCTCCTACAATGAGCAGTTCTTC. Translation: CASKLGQGPTSSYNEQFF.

This clonotype has a count of ten or more. V usage is TRBV7-8 and J usage is TRBJ1-5; 7 bases align to TRBD1. CDR1 is SGHVS, CDR2 FQNEAQ, per germline. V lost 0 bases, J lost 6 bases, and 2 bases stayed unmatched. This CDR3 region has 14 residues. CDR3 DNA: TGTGCCAGCAGCTTAGCAGGGGGCTCTCAGCCCCAGCATTTT. It encodes CASSLAGGSQPQHF.

The CDR3 nucleotides read TGTGCCAGCAGGCCCCCAGGGTCGCAAGAGACCCAGTACTTC. The encoded protein is CASRPPGSQETQYF. This chain joins TRBV7-9 and TRBJ2-5; tentative D call: TRBD1 (5 bases). V gave up 6 bases and J gave up 2 bases, with 13 bases separating them. The CDR3 totals 14 residues. Germline CDR1 reads SEHNR; CDR2 reads FQNEAQ (reference sequence).

The rearrangement uses TRBV12-3 or TRBV12-4 and TRBJ1-3; D unresolved. V was pared by 1 base and J by 0 bases, with 10 bases between. The CDR3 spans 16 residues. CDR3 DNA sequence: TGTGCCAGCAGTTTAGGAGGCGGATACTCTGGAAACACCATATATTTT. Its protein product is CASSLGGGYSGNTIYF.

This clonotype occurred many times. This chain joins TRBV19 and TRBJ2-7, with D perhaps given as TRBD1 or TRBD2 (5 bases each). Trimming removed 1 base from V and 6 bases from J, with 19 bases in between. Germline CDR1 and CDR2: LNHDA and SQIVND (reference sequence). This CDR3 region has 16 residues. The CDR3 DNA sequence: TGTGCCAGTAGTATAGCCGCTGGGACGGACCCCTCCGAGCAGTACTTC. Translating it yields CASSIAAGTDPSEQYF.

The chain employs TRBV9 and TRBJ1-2, with 9 bases identical to TRBD1. This CDR3 is 14 amino acids long. Unmatched junction bases numbered 2, after V lost 5 bases and J lost 0 bases. CDR1 SGDLS and CDR2 YYNGEE come from the germline V gene. CDR3 loop: CASSRDRANYGYTF. In DNA form, the CDR3 reads TGTGCCAGCAGTCGGGACAGGGCTAACTATGGCTACACCTTC.

This clonotype was seen repeatedly, ten times or more. The V call is TRBV10-3, the J call TRBJ2-3; D ambiguous. The germline V gene encodes CDR1 ENHRY and CDR2 SYGVKD. Trimming shortened V by 0 bases and J by 2 bases, and 9 bases separated the two germline ends. The CDR3 is made up of 15 amino acids. CDR3 in amino acids: CAISESIDITDTQYF. In DNA, the CDR3 is TGTGCCATCAGTGAGTCTATTGACATCACAGATACGCAGTATTTT.

The sample holds many counts of this clonotype. This chain joins TRBV7-9 and TRBJ1-5; D is unresolved. This CDR3 region has 14 residues. Germline CDR1 is SEHNR and CDR2 is FQNEAQ (reference sequence). Trimming removed 0 bases from V and 3 bases from J, with 6 bases in between. CDR3 nucleotide sequence: TGTGCCAGCAGCTTAGCGGGTACCAATCAGCCCCAGCATTTT. Translated, it gives CASSLAGTNQPQHF.

The chain is built from TRBV9 and TRBJ2-3; 9 bases agree with TRBD2. Germline CDR1 is SGDLS and CDR2 is YYNGEE. The V and J ends lost 3 bases and 2 bases, in that order; junction bases with no gene match: 7. The CDR3 extends over 16 amino acids. In nucleotides, the CDR3 is TGTGCCAGCAGCGCGACTAGCGGCCAAGTCACAGATACGCAGTATTTT. Protein sequence: CASSATSGQVTDTQYF.

The chain employs TRBV7-2 and TRBJ1-6, with D possibly being TRBD1 (5 bases). Germline V CDR1 and CDR2: SGHTA, FQGNSA. Trimming removed 2 bases at V and 10 bases at J, with 12 bases between. The CDR3 is 14 residues long. The CDR3 DNA follows: TGTGCCAGCAGCTTACGGGGACGGGACTCACCCCTCCACTTT. Translating gives CASSLRGRDSPLHF. Filled out from reference TRBV7-2 and TRBJ1-6, the complete variable domain reads GAGVSQSPSNKVTEKGKDVELRCDPISGHTALYWYRQSLGQGLEFLIYFQGNSAPDKSGLPSDRFSAERTGGSVSTLTIQRTQQEDSAVYLCASSLRGRDSPLHFGNGTRLTVT.

This clonotype appeared once. The rearrangement uses TRBV5-1 and TRBJ1-6; TRBD1 matches at 7 bases. Losses at the gene ends were 4 bases for V and 5 bases for J; bases not matched to a gene: 6. The CDR3 is made up of 15 amino acids. From germline, CDR1 is SGHRS and CDR2 YFSETQ. The CDR3 is CASSQYGTDNSPLHF. CDR3 nucleotides: TGCGCCAGCAGCCAGTACGGGACAGATAATTCACCCCTCCACTTT.

The rearrangement joins TRBV20-1 to TRBJ2-5, with D possibly being TRBD2 (6 bases). The V and J ends lost 1 base and 3 bases respectively, with 9 bases between them. Germline lookup yields CDR1 DFQATT and CDR2 SNEGSKA (reference sequence). The CDR3 length is 13 residues. The CDR3 sequence: CSARVAGKETQYF. CDR3 nucleotide sequence: TGCAGTGCTAGAGTTGCGGGGAAAGAGACCCAGTACTTC.

In its sample, this clonotype was seen many times. The V call is TRBV12-3 or TRBV12-4, the J call TRBJ2-7, with 9 bases matching TRBD1. This CDR3 contains 15 residues. The J segment lost 2 bases and the V segment lost 3 bases, leaving 5 bases of the junction unmatched. In nucleotides, the CDR3 is TGTGCCAGCAGTTTCCGACAGGGGGGAGCCTACGAGCAGTACTTC. This gives the protein CASSFRQGGAYEQYF.